This TCR beta chain was observed in a study of tumor-infiltrating lymphocytes in primary liver carcinoma. Between roughly 20 and 32 mg of unsorted bulk tissue served as the source from which RNA and DNA were co-extracted. Each participant had primary liver carcinoma, and surgical resection was the treatment. Synthesis of TCR beta cDNA was carried out from approximately 500 ng total RNA with a constant-region primer. Libraries for TCR beta were built through three nested multiplex PCR rounds, which together made up a slightly modified ARM-PCR procedure. Primers for the first two PCR rounds were TRBV1-TRBV30 forward primers and a C-beta reverse primer (roughly 10 cycles per round). TCRdb ran MiXCR on the multiplex PCR reads and lists one entry per CDR3 protein. The sample holds 95,000 to 150,000 distinct CDR3 sequences, 60% to 70% seen once. This CDR3 is built from 15 residues. Per the germline V gene, CDR1 is MDHEN and CDR2 is SYDVKM. The V and J ends lost 6 bases and 0 bases respectively, with 13 bases between them.

Sequencing used liver tumor tissue from sampling region 1. Documented subset: tumor region T1, superior pole. The rearrangement uses TRBV28 and TRBJ2-3; no reliable D call. The clonotype originates from a woman aged 60 to 75 with primary liver carcinoma and hepatitis B virus infection. CDR3 sequence: CASSPIGLSTDTQYF. The CDR3 DNA follows: TGTGCCAGCAGCCCTATTGGGTTAAGCACAGATACGCAGTATTTT.